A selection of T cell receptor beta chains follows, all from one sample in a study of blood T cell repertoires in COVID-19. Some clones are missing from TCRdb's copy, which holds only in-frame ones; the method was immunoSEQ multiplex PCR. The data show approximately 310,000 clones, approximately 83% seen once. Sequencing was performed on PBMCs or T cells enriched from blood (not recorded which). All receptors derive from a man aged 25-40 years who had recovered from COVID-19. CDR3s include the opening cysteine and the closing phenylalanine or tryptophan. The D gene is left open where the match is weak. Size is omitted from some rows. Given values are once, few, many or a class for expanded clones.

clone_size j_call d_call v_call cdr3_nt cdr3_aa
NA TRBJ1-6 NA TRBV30 TGTGCCTGGAGTCATTCGGAGGCAAGCTCCTATAATTCACCCCTCCACTTT CAWSHSEASSYNSPLHF
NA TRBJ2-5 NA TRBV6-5 TGTGCCAGCGCTGCAGTCTCCCAAGAGACCCAGTACTTC CASAAVSQETQYF
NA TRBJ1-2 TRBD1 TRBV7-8 TGTGCCAGCAGCCCACGGGGGACAGGGAACCATGGCTACACCTTC CASSPRGTGNHGYTF
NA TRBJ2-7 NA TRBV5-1 TGCGCCAGCAGCTTGGCCACAGATTCCTACGAGCAGTACTTC CASSLATDSYEQYF
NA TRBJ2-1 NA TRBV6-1 TGTGCCAGCAGTGAAGTCGGCGGCTCCTACAATGAGCAGTTCTTC CASSEVGGSYNEQFF
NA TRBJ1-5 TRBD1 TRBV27 TGTGCCAGCAGTTTATCCCGACAGGGGGAGCAGCCCCAGCATTTT CASSLSRQGEQPQHF
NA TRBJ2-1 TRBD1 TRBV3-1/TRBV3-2 TGTGCCAGCAGCCTCGTCAGGGGGCGGGATGAGCAGTTCTTC CASSLVRGRDEQFF
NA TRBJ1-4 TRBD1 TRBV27 TGTGCCAGCAGTTTCTCAGGGGGGAATGAAAAACTGTTTTTT CASSFSGGNEKLFF
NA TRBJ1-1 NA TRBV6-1 TGTGCCAGCCGCGGGGGGAACACTGAAGCTTTCTTT CASRGGNTEAFF
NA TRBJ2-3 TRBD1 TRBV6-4 TGTGCCAGCAGTGACCGCGGGACAGGGGGCGCAGATACGCAGTATTTT CASSDRGTGGADTQYF
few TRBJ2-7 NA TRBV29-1 TGCAGCGTTGAAGGCCCTAGCTCCTACGAGCAGTACTTC CSVEGPSSYEQYF
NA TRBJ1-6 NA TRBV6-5 NA CASSSSGQGNSPLHF
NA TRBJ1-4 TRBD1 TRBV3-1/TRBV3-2 TGTGCCAGCAGCCAAGATTGGCGGGACAGGAATGAAAAACTGTTTTTT CASSQDWRDRNEKLFF
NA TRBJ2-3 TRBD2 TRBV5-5 TGTGCCAGCAGCCCCCGGACTAGCGGTCGCACAGATACGCAGTATTTT CASSPRTSGRTDTQYF
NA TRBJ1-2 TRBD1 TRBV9 TGTGCCAGCAGCGTAGACGGACAGGGAACCTATGGCTACACCTTC CASSVDGQGTYGYTF
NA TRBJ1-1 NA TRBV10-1 TGCGCCAGCAGTGAGTCCCAGAACACTGAAGCTTTCTTT CASSESQNTEAFF
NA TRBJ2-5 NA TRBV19 TGTGCCAGTAGTCCAGTTGGACAGTACCAAGAGACCCAGTACTTC CASSPVGQYQETQYF
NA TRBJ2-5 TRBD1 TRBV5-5 TGTGCCAGCAGCCTGGGACAGGGTTCAGAGACCCAGTACTTC CASSLGQGSETQYF
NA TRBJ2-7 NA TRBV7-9 TGTGCCAGCAGCTTAAATTTCAGGGGCGACGAGCAGTACTTC CASSLNFRGDEQYF
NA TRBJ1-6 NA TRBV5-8 TGTGCCAGCAGCTTTCACAGGGATTCACCCCTCCACTTT CASSFHRDSPLHF
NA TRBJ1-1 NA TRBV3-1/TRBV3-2 TGTGCCAGCAGCCCTATATCTACTGCGAACACTGAAGCTTTCTTT CASSPISTANTEAFF
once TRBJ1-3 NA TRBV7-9 TGTGCCAGCAGCTTATCAGGACAGCCTGGAAACACCATATATTTT CASSLSGQPGNTIYF
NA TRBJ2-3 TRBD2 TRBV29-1 TGCAGCGCACAGATGACTAGCGGGGGTTCAGATACGCAGTATTTT CSAQMTSGGSDTQYF
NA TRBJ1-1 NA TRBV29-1 TGCAGCCTATACGGGGGGAGTGAAGCTTTCTTT CSLYGGSEAFF
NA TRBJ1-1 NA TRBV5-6 TGTGCCAGCAGCTTGGCTTCGGGGGGCCCTGAAGCTTTCTTT CASSLASGGPEAFF
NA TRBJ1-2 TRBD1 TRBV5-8 TGTGCCAGCAGTAGACAGGGCCTCCGTGGCTACACCTTC CASSRQGLRGYTF
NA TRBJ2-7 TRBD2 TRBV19 TGTGCCAGTAGTATAGGCGGAGCGGGGGAATACGAGCAGTACTTC CASSIGGAGEYEQYF
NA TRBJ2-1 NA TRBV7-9 TGTGCCAGCAGCGACTGGGTCATGAGCTCCTACAATGAGCAGTTCTTC CASSDWVMSSYNEQFF